Given below is one TCR beta chain in context. Measured with immunoSEQ multiplex PCR; TCRdb has only the in-frame clones, and not every one. The sample consists of roughly 290,000 clones, about 90% of them appearing once. This entry comes from a study of blood T cell repertoires in COVID-19. J was trimmed by 8 bases and V by 5 bases; bases with no gene match: 4. Per the germline V gene, CDR1 is SGHTA and CDR2 is FQGNSA. This CDR3 contains 12 residues. This TCR was recovered from a woman aged 45-59 years who had recovered from COVID-19. V is TRBV7-2 and J is TRBJ1-2; 8 nucleotides match TRBD1. The source material was peripheral blood. CDR3 sequence: CASSPDRVGYTF. The CDR3 DNA is TGTGCCAGCAGCCCGGACAGGGTCGGCTACACCTTC.